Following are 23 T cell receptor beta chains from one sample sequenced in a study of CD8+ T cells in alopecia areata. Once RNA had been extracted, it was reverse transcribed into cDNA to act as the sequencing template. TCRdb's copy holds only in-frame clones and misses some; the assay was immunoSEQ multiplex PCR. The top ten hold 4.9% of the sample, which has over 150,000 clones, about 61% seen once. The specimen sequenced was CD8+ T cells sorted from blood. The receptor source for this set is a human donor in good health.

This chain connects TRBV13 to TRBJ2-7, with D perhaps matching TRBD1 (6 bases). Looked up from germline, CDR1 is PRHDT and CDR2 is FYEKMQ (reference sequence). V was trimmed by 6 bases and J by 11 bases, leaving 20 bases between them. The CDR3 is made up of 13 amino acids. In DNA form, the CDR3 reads TGTGCCAGCAGGATAGGGGCCCTGGACAGCAAGTACTTC. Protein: CASRIGALDSKYF.

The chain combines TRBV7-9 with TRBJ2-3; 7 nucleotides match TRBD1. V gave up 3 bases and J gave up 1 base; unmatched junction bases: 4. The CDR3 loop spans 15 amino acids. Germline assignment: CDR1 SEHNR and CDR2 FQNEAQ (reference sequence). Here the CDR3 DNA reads TGTGCCAGCAGCTTCACAGGGGTGGGCACAGATACGCAGTATTTT. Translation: CASSFTGVGTDTQYF.

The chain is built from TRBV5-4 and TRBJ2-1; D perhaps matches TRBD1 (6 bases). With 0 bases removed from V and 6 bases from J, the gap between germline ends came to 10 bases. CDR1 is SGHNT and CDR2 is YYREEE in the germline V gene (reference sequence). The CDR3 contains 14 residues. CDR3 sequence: CASSLVGQLNEQFF. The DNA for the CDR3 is TGTGCCAGCAGCTTGGTCGGACAGCTCAATGAGCAGTTCTTC.

The CDR3 nucleotides read TGTGCCAGTAGTGCCCGACATATCTACGAGCAGTACTTC. This translates into CASSARHIYEQYF. The chain carries TRBV19 and TRBJ2-7; no clear D. The ends were cut back, 5 bases at V and 3 bases at J, with 11 bases in the middle. The CDR3 has 13 amino acids. Per the germline V gene, CDR1 is LNHDA and CDR2 is SQIVND (reference sequence).

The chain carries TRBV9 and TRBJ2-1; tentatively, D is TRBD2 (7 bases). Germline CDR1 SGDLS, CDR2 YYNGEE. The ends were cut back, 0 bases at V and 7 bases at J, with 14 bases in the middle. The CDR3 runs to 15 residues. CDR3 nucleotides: TGTGCCAGCAGCGTAGAGGCGGGGGCTGCAAATGAGCAGTTCTTC. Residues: CASSVEAGAANEQFF. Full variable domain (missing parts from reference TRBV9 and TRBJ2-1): DSGVTQTPKHLITATGQRVTLRCSPRSGDLSVYWYQQSLDQGLQFLIQYYNGEERAKGNILERFSAQQFPDLHSELNLSSLELGDSALYFCASSVEAGAANEQFFGPGTRLTVL.

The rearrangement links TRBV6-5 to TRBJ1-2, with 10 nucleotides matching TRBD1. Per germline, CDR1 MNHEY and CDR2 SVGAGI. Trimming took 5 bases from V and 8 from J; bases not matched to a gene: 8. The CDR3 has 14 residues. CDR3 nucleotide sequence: TGTGCCAGCAGTGGGGACAGGGGTTATGAGGGCTACACCTTC. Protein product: CASSGDRGYEGYTF.

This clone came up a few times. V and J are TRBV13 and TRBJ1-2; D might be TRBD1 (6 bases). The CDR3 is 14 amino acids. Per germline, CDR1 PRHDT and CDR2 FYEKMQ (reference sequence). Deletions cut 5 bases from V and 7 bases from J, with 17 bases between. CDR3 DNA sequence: TGTGCCAGCAGCCCTGCAGACCGAGGGGGTGGCTACACCTTC. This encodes CASSPADRGGGYTF.

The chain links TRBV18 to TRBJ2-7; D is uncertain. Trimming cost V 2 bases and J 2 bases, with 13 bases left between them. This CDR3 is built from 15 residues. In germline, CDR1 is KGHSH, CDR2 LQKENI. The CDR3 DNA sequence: TGTGCCAGCTCACCAATAGGGCAGGAAGCCTACGAGCAGTACTTC. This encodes CASSPIGQEAYEQYF. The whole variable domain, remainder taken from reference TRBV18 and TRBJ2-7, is NAGVMQNPRHLVRRRGQEARLRCSPMKGHSHVYWYRQLPEEGLKFMVYLQKENIIDESGMPKERFSAEFPKEGPSILRIQQVVRGDSAAYFCASSPIGQEAYEQYFGPGTRLTVT.

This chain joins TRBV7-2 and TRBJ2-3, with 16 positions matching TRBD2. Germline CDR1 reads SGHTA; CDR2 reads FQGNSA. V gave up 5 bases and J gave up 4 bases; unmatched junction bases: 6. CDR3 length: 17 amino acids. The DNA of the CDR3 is TGTGCCAGCAGCGGGACTAGCGGGGGGGCCGCTGCAGATACGCAGTATTTT. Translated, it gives CASSGTSGGAAADTQYF.

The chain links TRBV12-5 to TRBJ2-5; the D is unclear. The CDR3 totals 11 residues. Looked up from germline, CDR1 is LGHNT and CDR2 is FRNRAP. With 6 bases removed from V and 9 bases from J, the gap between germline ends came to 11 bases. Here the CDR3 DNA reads TGTGCTAGTGGGACTCCCCCGGCCCAGTACTTC. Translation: CASGTPPAQYF.

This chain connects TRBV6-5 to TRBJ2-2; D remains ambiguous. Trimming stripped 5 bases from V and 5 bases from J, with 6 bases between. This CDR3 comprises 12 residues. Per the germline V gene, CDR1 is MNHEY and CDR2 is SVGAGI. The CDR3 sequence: CASSLRTGELFF. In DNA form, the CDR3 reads TGTGCCAGCAGTCTCCGAACCGGGGAGCTGTTTTTT.

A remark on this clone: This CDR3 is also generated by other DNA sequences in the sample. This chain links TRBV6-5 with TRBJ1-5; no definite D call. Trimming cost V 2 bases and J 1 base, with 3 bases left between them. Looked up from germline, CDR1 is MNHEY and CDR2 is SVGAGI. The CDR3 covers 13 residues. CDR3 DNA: TGTGCCAGCAGTTACGGGAGCAATCAGCCCCAGCATTTT. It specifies CASSYGSNQPQHF.

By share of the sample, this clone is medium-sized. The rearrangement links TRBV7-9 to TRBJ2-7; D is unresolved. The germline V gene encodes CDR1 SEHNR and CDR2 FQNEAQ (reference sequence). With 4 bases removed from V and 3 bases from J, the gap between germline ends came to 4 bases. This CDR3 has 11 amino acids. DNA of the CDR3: TGTGCCAGCAGCTACCTCTACGAGCAGTACTTC. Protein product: CASSYLYEQYF.

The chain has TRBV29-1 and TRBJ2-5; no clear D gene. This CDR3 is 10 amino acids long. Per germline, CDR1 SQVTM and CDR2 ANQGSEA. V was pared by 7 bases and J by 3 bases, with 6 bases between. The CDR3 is CSAYEETQYF. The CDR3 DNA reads TGCAGCGCGTATGAAGAGACCCAGTACTTC.

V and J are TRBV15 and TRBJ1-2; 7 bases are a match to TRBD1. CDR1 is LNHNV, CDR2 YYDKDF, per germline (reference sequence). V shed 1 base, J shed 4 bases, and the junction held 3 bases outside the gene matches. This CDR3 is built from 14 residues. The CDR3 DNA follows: TGTGCCACCAGCAGAGGGGCAGGGGGCTATGGCTACACCTTC. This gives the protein CATSRGAGGYGYTF.

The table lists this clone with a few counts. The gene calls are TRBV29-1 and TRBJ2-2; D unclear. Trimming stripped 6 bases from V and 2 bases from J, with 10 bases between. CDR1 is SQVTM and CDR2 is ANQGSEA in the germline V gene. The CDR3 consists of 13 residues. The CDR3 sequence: CSVWTVNTGELFF. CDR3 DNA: TGCAGCGTATGGACGGTCAACACCGGGGAGCTGTTTTTT.

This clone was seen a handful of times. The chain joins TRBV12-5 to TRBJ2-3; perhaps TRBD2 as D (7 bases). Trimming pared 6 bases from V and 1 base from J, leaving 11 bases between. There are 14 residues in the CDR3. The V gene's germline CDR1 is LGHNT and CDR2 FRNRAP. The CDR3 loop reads CASGIGGRTDTQYF. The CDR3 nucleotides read TGTGCTAGTGGGATCGGGGGGCGCACAGATACGCAGTATTTT.

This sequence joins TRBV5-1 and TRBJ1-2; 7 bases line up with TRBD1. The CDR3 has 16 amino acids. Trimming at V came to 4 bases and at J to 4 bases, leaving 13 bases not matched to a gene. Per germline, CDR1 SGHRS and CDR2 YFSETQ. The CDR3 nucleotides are TGCGCCAGCAGCCCCGCACGACAGGGATATATCTATGGCTACACCTTC. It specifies CASSPARQGYIYGYTF.

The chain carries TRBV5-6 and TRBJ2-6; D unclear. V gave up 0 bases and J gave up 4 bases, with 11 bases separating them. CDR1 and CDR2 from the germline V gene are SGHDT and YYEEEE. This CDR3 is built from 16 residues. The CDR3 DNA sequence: TGTGCCAGCAGCTTGGGCTCACCCCCCGGGGCCAACGTCCTGACTTTC. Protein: CASSLGSPPGANVLTF.

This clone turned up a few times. The CDR3 sequence: CASSEIAGARTDTQYF. CDR3 bases: TGTGCCAGCAGCGAAATAGCGGGGGCCCGCACAGATACGCAGTATTTT. The genes are TRBV11-2 and TRBJ2-3, with 9 nucleotides matching TRBD2. The CDR3 sequence is 16 residues long. With V trimmed by 5 bases and J by 1 base, 7 bases remained unmatched. Germline V gene lookup returns CDR1 SGHAT and CDR2 FQNNGV.

Written as DNA, the CDR3 is TGTGCCAGCAGTTCTAGCGGGGGGCACGATGAGCAGTTCTTC. Translation gives CASSSSGGHDEQFF. V usage is TRBV6-5 and J usage is TRBJ2-1; TRBD2 aligns across 11 bases. Germline CDR1 is MNHEY and CDR2 is SVGAGI. V shed 4 bases, J shed 8 bases, and the junction held 4 bases outside the gene matches. The length of the CDR3 is 14 residues.

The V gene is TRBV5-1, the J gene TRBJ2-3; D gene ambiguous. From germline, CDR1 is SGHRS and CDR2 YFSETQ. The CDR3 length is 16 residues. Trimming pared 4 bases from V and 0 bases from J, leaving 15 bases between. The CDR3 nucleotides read TGCGCCAGCAGCCGCCTCGACGAAATTAGCACAGATACGCAGTATTTT. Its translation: CASSRLDEISTDTQYF.

The CDR3 sequence is CASSVDGPYAEAFF. The CDR3 DNA sequence: TGTGCCAGCAGCGTAGATGGCCCCTACGCTGAAGCTTTCTTT. The V and J genes are TRBV9 and TRBJ1-1; D is unresolved. The germline V gene has CDR1 SGDLS and CDR2 YYNGEE. V was pared by 0 bases and J by 6 bases, with 12 bases between. CDR3 size: 14 residues.